The source of this T cell receptor beta chain is a study of response to subunit inactivated influenza vaccine. Study-wide results and caveats: Every seasonal influenza vaccination brings in few new T cells, the authors suggested.

This clonotype has only a few counts. Its antigen is not identified. Each CDR3 protein gets one entry after TCRdb re-called the RT-PCR reads with MiXCR. The table includes about 180,000 distinct CDR3 sequences, approximately 9.2% detected once. J lost 2 bases, V lost 5 bases, and 9 bases had no gene match. CDR1 and CDR2 from the germline V gene are SGHRS and YFSETQ. The CDR3 consists of 15 residues. V is TRBV5-1 and J is TRBJ1-2; 7 positions match TRBD1. The sequence was collected from a man in his fifties or sixties who received an inactivated influenza vaccine. Sample: non-naive T cells sorted from PBMCs, taken on the day of vaccination. The CDR3: CASRTKGGVNYGYTF. CDR3 DNA: TGCGCCAGCAGGACGAAAGGGGGCGTAAACTATGGCTACACCTTC.